What follows are 20 T cell receptor beta chains derived from one specimen sequenced in a study of blood T cell repertoires in COVID-19. Assay used: immunoSEQ multiplex PCR; TCRdb lists only in-frame clones, some missing. The sample has 250,000 to 300,000 clones; about 89% are singletons. Sequenced: peripheral blood. These receptors all come from a man aged 50-60 years with acute or convalescent COVID-19.

The CDR3 here is CASTLSRTGGYEQYF. Here the CDR3 DNA reads TGTGCCAGCACCCTCTCCCGGACAGGGGGATACGAGCAGTACTTC. J is TRBJ2-7 and V is TRBV6-5, with 10 positions matching TRBD1. With V trimmed by 7 bases and J by 4 bases, 10 bases remained unmatched. The CDR3 spans 15 residues. Germline CDR1 MNHEY, CDR2 SVGAGI.

This chain uses TRBV5-1 with TRBJ1-3, with 8 nucleotides matching TRBD1. The CDR3 is 16 amino acids. Trimming cost V 5 bases and J 0 bases; bases outside gene matches: 7. Germline V lookup: CDR1 SGHRS, CDR2 YFSETQ. The CDR3: CASRAGQVASGNTIYF. CDR3 bases: TGCGCCAGCAGGGCGGGACAGGTAGCCTCTGGAAACACCATATATTTT. Combining the CDR3 with reference TRBV5-1 and TRBJ1-3 gives the whole variable domain KAGVTQTPRYLIKTRGQQVTLSCSPISGHRSVSWYQQTPGQGLQFLFEYFSETQRNKGNFPGRFSGRQFSNSRSEMNVSTLELGDSALYLCASRAGQVASGNTIYFGEGSWLTVV.

The chain joins TRBV7-9 to TRBJ2-1, with D tentatively TRBD2 (6 bases). The V end was cut by 5 bases, the J end by 0 bases, with 11 bases between. Germline CDR1 is SEHNR and CDR2 is FQNEAQ (reference sequence). CDR3 length equals 15 residues. The chain's CDR3 is CASSLGSGSYNEQFF. CDR3 DNA sequence: TGTGCCAGCAGCCTTGGTAGCGGCTCCTACAATGAGCAGTTCTTC.

A word on this clone: Compared with germline, one end of the junction differs, possibly owing to a read error. This chain joins TRBV20-1 and TRBJ2-1; TRBD1 agrees at 7 bases. This CDR3 has 10 residues. Germline V CDR1 and CDR2: DFQATT, SNEGSKA (reference sequence). The DNA for the CDR3 is TGCAGTGCTAGAGTGGACAGGATTGTCTTC. Its translation is CSARVDRIVF.

The rearrangement links TRBV5-1 to TRBJ1-1, with unresolved D. This CDR3 contains 15 residues. Germline V gene sequence: CDR1 SGHRS, CDR2 YFSETQ. Trimming left V 0 bases short and J 0 bases short, with 9 bases between. The CDR3 reads CASSLAGPMNTEAFF. CDR3 DNA: TGCGCCAGCAGCTTGGCGGGTCCGATGAACACTGAAGCTTTCTTT. Filled out from reference TRBV5-1 and TRBJ1-1, the complete variable domain reads KAGVTQTPRYLIKTRGQQVTLSCSPISGHRSVSWYQQTPGQGLQFLFEYFSETQRNKGNFPGRFSGRQFSNSRSEMNVSTLELGDSALYLCASSLAGPMNTEAFFGQGTRLTVV.

The chain couples TRBV3-1 (or the pseudogene TRBV3-2) to TRBJ2-3, with 14 nucleotides matching TRBD2. J was trimmed by 6 bases and V by 1 base; bases with no gene match: 9. The germline CDR1 and CDR2 sequences are LGHDT and YNNKEL (reference sequence). The CDR3 is made up of 18 amino acids. CDR3 bases: TGTGCCAGCAGCCAAGCACGGACTAGCGGGGGGTACTTGGATACGCAGTATTTT. Its translation: CASSQARTSGGYLDTQYF.

V usage is TRBV5-1 and J usage is TRBJ1-2; maybe TRBD1 (5 bases). V lost 5 bases to trimming and J lost 4 bases, with 15 bases between them. Germline V gene lookup returns CDR1 SGHRS and CDR2 YFSETQ. The CDR3 has 14 amino acids. CDR3 in DNA: TGCGCCAGCAGTGGCCAGGGTATAAGCTATGGCTACACCTTC. Protein: CASSGQGISYGYTF.

This chain links TRBV7-8 with TRBJ2-1; the match to TRBD2 covers 15 bases. The CDR3 spans 18 residues. V trimming: 5 bases; J trimming: 2 bases; junction bases outside the gene matches: 7. Germline CDR1 is SGHVS and CDR2 is FQNEAQ. DNA for the CDR3: TGTGCCAGCAGCCCGGGACTAGCGGGGGGCTCCCCCTACAATGAGCAGTTCTTC. Translating it yields CASSPGLAGGSPYNEQFF.

The rearrangement links TRBV25-1 to TRBJ2-7, with 8 bases aligning to TRBD2. Germline V gene lookup returns CDR1 MGHDK and CDR2 SYGVNS. V dropped 4 bases and J dropped 6; count of bases not matched to a gene: 17. The CDR3 is 17 amino acids. CDR3 loop: CASSAIGTTGTSAEQYF. The CDR3 DNA follows: TGTGCCAGCAGTGCTATAGGGACCACCGGGACTAGTGCCGAGCAGTACTTC.

The chain recombines TRBV10-1 with TRBJ2-7, with a weak D call TRBD1 (5 bases). This CDR3 is built from 13 residues. V was trimmed by 6 bases and J by 4 bases, leaving 13 bases between them. From germline, CDR1 is WNHNN and CDR2 SYGVQD (reference sequence). CDR3: CASRERQMYEQYF. Written as DNA, the CDR3 is TGCGCCAGCAGGGAACGACAGATGTACGAGCAGTACTTC.

The chain combines TRBV7-8 with TRBJ1-2; possibly TRBD1 for D (5 bases). The V end was cut by 1 base, the J end by 7 bases, with 16 bases between. The CDR3 totals 15 residues. CDR1 is SGHVS, CDR2 FQNEAQ, per germline. The CDR3 reads CASSLDPGAMSGYTF. The CDR3 DNA reads as TGTGCCAGCAGCTTAGACCCTGGGGCTATGAGTGGCTACACCTTC.

This clone has a single count. The chain couples TRBV6-5 to TRBJ2-3; D is undetermined. Germline loops: CDR1 MNHEY, CDR2 SVGAGI. The CDR3 has 13 residues. Trimming took off 5 bases at V and 0 bases at J, with 6 bases between the two ends. The CDR3 region has the DNA TGTGCCAGCAGTCTCTTCAGCACAGATACGCAGTATTTT. This sequence encodes CASSLFSTDTQYF.

The chain joins TRBV10-3 to TRBJ1-3, with 9 bases that match TRBD1. This CDR3 is built from 14 residues. Unmatched junction bases numbered 6, after V lost 6 bases and J lost 6 bases. Germline V lookup: CDR1 ENHRY, CDR2 SYGVKD. The CDR3 DNA reads as TGTGCCATCAGGCCCCGGGACAGGGAAAACACCATATATTTT. Translated: CAIRPRDRENTIYF.

The chain combines TRBV3-1 (or the pseudogene TRBV3-2) with TRBJ2-4; TRBD2 is a possible D gene (5 bases). CDR1 and CDR2 (germline): LGHDT, YNNKEL (reference sequence). This CDR3 comprises 18 residues. Trimming cost V 0 bases and J 9 bases, with 24 bases left between them. The CDR3 DNA is TGTGCCAGCAGCCAAGAGGGCTTCTGGACTGAAAGCCGGGGCATTCAGTACTTC. It yields the protein CASSQEGFWTESRGIQYF.

In its sample, this clone was seen once. This chain links TRBV4-2 with TRBJ2-1, with D perhaps TRBD2 (6 bases). The CDR3 runs to 12 residues. The ends were cut back, 4 bases at V and 13 bases at J, with 14 bases in the middle. Germline-derived CDR1 and CDR2 are LGHNA and YNFKEQ. This CDR3 is CASSRAGPQQFF. The CDR3 DNA is TGTGCCAGCAGCCGGGCGGGGCCTCAACAGTTCTTC.

The chain employs TRBV3-1 (or the pseudogene TRBV3-2) and TRBJ2-2; D gene ambiguous. The CDR3 length is 12 residues. CDR1 and CDR2 (germline): LGHDT, YNNKEL (reference sequence). The ends were cut back, 6 bases at V and 3 bases at J, with 5 bases in the middle. The CDR3 DNA is TGTGCCAGCAGGGAGTACACCGGGGAGCTGTTTTTT. Amino acid sequence: CASREYTGELFF.

This chain uses TRBV19 with TRBJ1-6; 10 bases agree with TRBD1. This CDR3 has 17 amino acids. In germline, CDR1 is LNHDA, CDR2 SQIVND (reference sequence). J gave up 5 bases and V 2 bases, and 6 bases lay outside the gene matches. CDR3 amino acids: CASSISRQGAHNSPLHF. CDR3 nucleotide sequence: TGTGCCAGTAGTATAAGTCGACAGGGGGCTCATAATTCACCCCTCCACTTT.

The chain combines TRBV24-1 with TRBJ1-3; possibly TRBD1 for D (6 bases). Deletions cut 0 bases from V and 0 bases from J, with 11 bases between. The CDR3 length is 17 residues. CDR1 is KGHDR and CDR2 is SFDVKD in the germline V gene. CDR3 DNA: TGTGCCACCAGTGATTTGGGACAGAGCTTCTCTGGAAACACCATATATTTT. As protein: CATSDLGQSFSGNTIYF.

This clone was recorded once. The V gene is TRBV6-5, the J gene TRBJ1-2; possible D gene TRBD1, 5 bases. Trimming took 7 bases from V and 4 from J, leaving 13 bases between them. The germline V gene encodes CDR1 MNHEY and CDR2 SVGAGI. The CDR3 sequence is 13 residues long. CDR3 bases: TGTGCCAGCACGTCGACAGTAGTCTATGGCTACACCTTC. This sequence encodes CASTSTVVYGYTF.

The chain joins TRBV5-6 to TRBJ1-3; the D gene is possibly TRBD1 (6 bases). The CDR3 has 17 residues. CDR1 is SGHDT, CDR2 YYEEEE, per germline. V lost 5 bases, J lost 0 bases, and 18 bases lay in between. DNA for the CDR3: TGTGCCAGCAGTCAAAGTGGACAGCCGCCCTCTGGAAACACCATATATTTT. Its protein is CASSQSGQPPSGNTIYF.